This entry concerns a single T cell receptor (beta chain). The antigen is unknown. The data were taken from a study of T cell repertoires in aging, cancer and after chemotherapy. Study conclusions and caveats: Age-matched healthy donors had significantly more diverse, less clonal blood TCR repertoires than untreated cancer patients. In healthy donors, age-related TCR diversity loss mainly reflected lost richness.

Peripheral blood genomic DNA, not sorted cells or RNA, was the template. TRB rearrangements spanning V, D and J were amplified using mixed TRB-A/B primers. A single record per CDR3 protein comes from TCRdb applying MiXCR to the multiplex PCR reads. The table has fewer than 2,000 distinct CDR3 sequences, 21% seen once. This CDR3 has 15 amino acids. Germline V gives CDR1 LNHDA, CDR2 SQIVND (reference sequence). The V and J ends lost 0 bases and 8 bases, in that order; junction bases with no gene match: 5. The sequence was collected from a human donor with a solid tumor. Specimen: blood. This chain uses TRBV19 with TRBJ2-1; TRBD1 aligns across 9 bases. CDR3 amino acids: CASSIDGTGTHEQFF. As DNA, the CDR3 is TGTGCCAGTAGTATAGACGGGACAGGGACGCATGAGCAGTTCTTC.